The subject of this entry is one T cell receptor beta chain. What it binds is unknown. This record comes from a study of T cells expressing NK-cell markers. General observations from the study: Of the CD8+ T cell pool in several donors, roughly 1.0-8% was accounted for by dominant NKG2C+ clonotypes.

Germline-derived CDR1 and CDR2 are LGHNA and YNFKEQ. CDR3 length equals 18 residues. With the 5' RACE reads reprocessed, TCRdb shows one record per CDR3 protein and no DNA. Listed are fewer than 550,000 distinct CDR3 sequences; 1.4% falls within the top ten. The chain links TRBV4-2 to TRBJ2-1; there is no DNA to check the TCRdb D call of TRBD2. The clonotype was recovered from a woman in her forties or fifties in good health. Sequencing was done on a sample of blood T cells: a sorted CD56 or NKG2C T cell subset, CD4+ or CD8+ T cells, or bulk PBMC T cells (not recorded which). CDR3 sequence reads: CASSQVGGGLAGPHEQFF.